The 7 T cell receptor beta chains listed next were all sequenced from one sample in a study of blood T cell repertoires in COVID-19. The data were produced by immunoSEQ multiplex PCR, yet TCRdb's version contains in-frame clones alone and is incomplete. The data hold under 300,000 clones, with just over 85% observed a single time. The specimen sequenced was peripheral blood. The receptors were sampled from a man younger than 40 who had recovered from COVID-19.

J is TRBJ2-6 and V is TRBV29-1, with 8 bases matching TRBD1. This CDR3 contains 19 residues. V lost 4 bases, J lost 3 bases, and 17 bases stayed unmatched. CDR1 and CDR2 (germline): SQVTM, ANQGSEA. CDR3 sequence (DNA): TGCAGCGTTGTGAACAGGGGGGAAAGTGGTAGAGGTGGGGCCAACGTCCTGACTTTC. Residues: CSVVNRGESGRGGANVLTF.

This chain uses TRBV14 with TRBJ1-3; a weak D match, TRBD1 (5 bases). Germline V lookup: CDR1 SGHDN, CDR2 FVKESK. The CDR3 runs 15 residues. V lost 1 base to trimming and J lost 16 bases, with 23 bases between them. The CDR3 bases are TGTGCCAGCAGCCAAGGTAGCAGCATGCAGGGAAGGTGGTATTTT. Translating gives CASSQGSSMQGRWYF.

The chain combines TRBV7-2 with TRBJ2-5; tentative D call: TRBD1 (5 bases). Germline CDR1 is SGHTA and CDR2 is FQGNSA. V shed 5 bases and J shed 4 bases, with 11 bases lying between them. The CDR3 totals 13 residues. The DNA of the CDR3 is TGTGCCAGCAGCAGAGACAGACTAGAGACCCAGTACTTC. This sequence encodes CASSRDRLETQYF. Looking up the rest from reference TRBV7-2 and TRBJ2-5 gives the full variable domain: GAGVSQSPSNKVTEKGKDVELRCDPISGHTALYWYRQSLGQGLEFLIYFQGNSAPDKSGLPSDRFSAERTGGSVSTLTIQRTQQEDSAVYLCASSRDRLETQYFGPGTRLLVL.

The chain couples TRBV10-3 to TRBJ2-1, with 14 bases matching TRBD2. Germline CDR1 and CDR2: ENHRY and SYGVKD. The ends lost 9 bases at V and 3 bases at J; junction bases unmatched: 10. This CDR3 has 17 amino acids. Here the CDR3 reads CAISGTSGGARYNEQFF. CDR3 in DNA: TGTGCCATTTCCGGGACTAGCGGGGGAGCTCGCTACAATGAGCAGTTCTTC.

V and J are TRBV6-5 and TRBJ2-7, with 8 nucleotides matching TRBD2. From germline, CDR1 is MNHEY and CDR2 SVGAGI. After removal of 2 bases from V and 3 bases from J, the junction contained 3 bases not matched to a gene. This CDR3 comprises 14 residues. CDR3 nucleotides: TGTGCCAGCAGTTACGCGGGACTAGACTACGAGCAGTACTTC. It translates to CASSYAGLDYEQYF.

The chain has TRBV7-9 and TRBJ2-7; 7 bases map to TRBD1. The CDR3 runs 15 residues. Germline V gene data show CDR1 as SEHNR and CDR2 as FQNEAQ (reference sequence). V lost 7 bases and J lost 0; bases outside the gene matches: 9. The CDR3 region is CASTMGTANSYEQYF. CDR3 coding DNA: TGTGCCAGCACAATGGGGACAGCCAACTCCTACGAGCAGTACTTC.

The chain couples TRBV5-4 to TRBJ2-1; possibly TRBD1 for D (5 bases). CDR1 is SGHNT, CDR2 YYREEE, per germline (reference sequence). The CDR3 is made up of 11 amino acids. Trimming removed 2 bases from V and 8 bases from J, with 5 bases in between. The CDR3 DNA follows: TGTGCCAGCAGCTTCAGGGATGAGCAGTTCTTC. This translates into CASSFRDEQFF.